The rows below give T cell receptor beta chains drawn from one sample of a study of human T cells and chemical hapten exposure. TCRdb re-derived calls from the RACE reads in MiXCR, one entry per CDR3 protein. The data show about 80,000 distinct CDR3 sequences, with about 10% seen just once and approximately 2.5% held by the top ten. Sequencing was performed on whole blood, taken in connection with sensitization to the hapten diphenylcyclopropenone (DPC). The origin of the receptors is a woman aged 25 to 39 with alopecia areata. Some clones in this sample may be carry-over from other donors' samples. Each CDR3 is given with its conserved first and last residue. The order of the fields is J gene, clone size, V gene, D gene, CDR3 DNA, CDR3 protein. The D gene is left open where the match is weak. Clone size, where shown, is once, few, many, or a class for clones that have expanded.

TRBJ1-5	many	TRBV7-2	NA	TGTGCCAGCAGCTTAGAGTCCGGGGAATATCAGCCCCAGCATTTT	CASSLESGEYQPQHF
TRBJ2-3	few	TRBV30	NA	TGTGCCTGGATGCGAGGGCAAACAACGCCTTCTCAGTATTTT	CAWMRGQTTPSQYF
TRBJ1-1	many	TRBV7-9	NA	TGTGCCAGCAGCTTAGGAGGCAGCCTGAACACTGAAGCTTTCTTT	CASSLGGSLNTEAFF
TRBJ1-2	NA	TRBV2	NA	TGTGCCAGCAGTGAGAGGAAGGATGGCTACACCTTC	CASSERKDGYTF
TRBJ2-1	few	TRBV10-3	TRBD2	TGTGCCATCAGTGAGTCCGGTAGCGGGAGGGCCTCCTACAATGAGCAGTTCTTC	CAISESGSGRASYNEQFF
TRBJ1-1	few	TRBV2	NA	TGTGCCAGCACGATAACAGAAAACACTGAAGCTTTCTTT	CASTITENTEAFF
TRBJ2-1	many	TRBV18	TRBD1	TGTGCCAGCTCACCAAGTCTGGCGACAGGGTTGTACAATGAGCAGTTCTTC	CASSPSLATGLYNEQFF
TRBJ1-4	NA	TRBV29-1	NA	TGCAGCGTTGAAGATAAAGTCCAGGGAGTAGGAGAAAAACTGTTTTTT	CSVEDKVQGVGEKLFF
TRBJ1-6	NA	TRBV5-6	NA	TGTGCCAGCAGCTTGCTAGGGTCAAATTCACCCCTCCACTTT	CASSLLGSNSPLHF
TRBJ2-1	many	TRBV7-2	NA	TGTGCCAGCACCTCCGGTGCGTACAATGAGCAGTTCTTC	CASTSGAYNEQFF
TRBJ1-3	many	TRBV7-9	NA	TGTGCCAGCAGCATAGCAGCCTCTGGAAACACCATATATTTT	CASSIAASGNTIYF
TRBJ1-5	many	TRBV20-1	TRBD1	TGCAGTGCTAAAATACAGGGGCGCCCCGCCAATCAGCCCCAGCATTTT	CSAKIQGRPANQPQHF
TRBJ2-1	many	TRBV7-2	NA	TGTGCCAGCAGAGTAGCGCGTGGTGAGCAGTTCTTC	CASRVARGEQFF
TRBJ2-3	many	TRBV29-1	NA	TGCAGCGTGGGATCATCTCGCACAGATACGCAGTATTTT	CSVGSSRTDTQYF
TRBJ1-5	NA	TRBV6-2/TRBV6-3	NA	TGTGCCAGCAGTCAAAAAGACCGTGGCCCCCTTCGGCCCCAGCATTTT	CASSQKDRGPLRPQHF
TRBJ2-5	few	TRBV27	NA	TGTGCCAGCAGTTTCACAGGAAGACAAGAGACCCAGTACTTC	CASSFTGRQETQYF
TRBJ2-3	many	TRBV2	TRBD2	TGTGCCAGCAGTAACGGACTAGCGGGGGTTACCACAGATACGCAGTATTTT	CASSNGLAGVTTDTQYF
TRBJ1-3	many	TRBV4-2	NA	TGTGCCAGCAGCCAAGGCGAAGAGGGGGGAAACACCATATATTTT	CASSQGEEGGNTIYF
TRBJ2-1	NA	TRBV9	NA	TGTGCCAGCAGCGCTGGGACAGCGGGCAATGAGCAGTTCTTC	CASSAGTAGNEQFF
TRBJ1-2	many	TRBV4-3	NA	TGCGCCAGCAGCCAAGAGCTCCGGGATTATGGCTACACCTTC	CASSQELRDYGYTF
TRBJ1-5	many	TRBV6-1	NA	TGTGCCAGCCGCACCAGGGGCGTAAGCAATCAGCCCCAGCATTTT	CASRTRGVSNQPQHF
TRBJ1-2	many	TRBV11-2	NA	TGTGCCAGCAGCCGGGAGGGGAATGGCTACACCTTC	CASSREGNGYTF
TRBJ2-5	NA	TRBV6-5	NA	TGTGCCAGCAGGCCCCACTCCCATTCGGCCGCTGTCCTGGAGACCCAGTACTTC	CASRPHSHSAAVLETQYF
TRBJ2-7	many	TRBV9	TRBD1	TGTGCCAGCAGCGTGGGGGGGACAGGGACCTACGAGCAGTACTTC	CASSVGGTGTYEQYF
TRBJ1-6	NA	TRBV7-2	TRBD1	TGTGCCAGCAGCCTCAAGACAGGGGGTTGGTCACCCCTCCACTTT	CASSLKTGGWSPLHF
TRBJ2-4	many	TRBV19	NA	TGTGCCAGTAGCGACACCCCCAAAAACATTCAGTACTTC	CASSDTPKNIQYF
TRBJ1-6	many	TRBV12-3/TRBV12-4	NA	TGTGCCAGCAGCAACAGGGTCCCCTATAATTCACCCCTCCACTTT	CASSNRVPYNSPLHF
TRBJ2-1	many	TRBV6-1	NA	TGTGCCAGCAGTGAAGCGCTTCGGGGACCACTCTCCTACAATGAGCAGTTCTTC	CASSEALRGPLSYNEQFF
TRBJ2-3	many	TRBV29-1	NA	TGCAGCGTTGAGTACAGCACAGATACGCAGTATTTT	CSVEYSTDTQYF
TRBJ2-1	NA	TRBV7-3	TRBD2	TGTGCCAGCACCCCGGGGGGCTCCTACAATGAGCAGTTCTTC	CASTPGGSYNEQFF
TRBJ2-2	many	TRBV10-2	TRBD1	TGCGCCAGCAGGACAAGACAGGGGCGTATCACCGGGGAGCTGTTTTTT	CASRTRQGRITGELFF
TRBJ2-3	many	TRBV4-3	NA	TGCGCCAGCAGCCAATTTGTGGGGGCCGATACGCAGTATTTT	CASSQFVGADTQYF
TRBJ2-3	few	TRBV24-1	TRBD2	TGTGCCACCAGTGACCGGGGACTAGCGGGAGTGGCGGATACGCAGTATTTT	CATSDRGLAGVADTQYF
TRBJ2-1	few	TRBV18	TRBD2	TGTGCCAGCTCACCCACGGGAGCGGGAGGCCGACAGGAGCAGTTCTTC	CASSPTGAGGRQEQFF
TRBJ2-1	NA	TRBV6-2/TRBV6-3	NA	TGTGCCACCTCAGATTCGAATGAGCAGTTCTTC	CATSDSNEQFF
TRBJ1-6	many	TRBV20-1	NA	TGCAGTGCCCCTGAGGCCTATAATAATTCACCCCTCCACTTT	CSAPEAYNNSPLHF
TRBJ1-5	many	TRBV4-3	NA	TGCGCCAGCAGCCCTGGGGAGGCCTTCGGGAGGGGCCAGCCCCAGCATTTT	CASSPGEAFGRGQPQHF
TRBJ1-5	NA	TRBV28	TRBD1	TGTGCCAGCAGTTTCTCACAGGGGCGGCAGCCCCAGCATTTT	CASSFSQGRQPQHF
TRBJ1-1	NA	TRBV28	NA	TGTGCCAGCAGTCCGCCGGTCGACAGGAACACTGAAGCTTTCTTT	CASSPPVDRNTEAFF
TRBJ2-7	NA	TRBV28	NA	TGTGCCAGCAGTTTAGGCGTCCTCCTAGGGCAGTACTTC	CASSLGVLLGQYF
TRBJ2-5	NA	TRBV6-5	NA	TGTGCCAGCAGTTATGGGCTTGAAGAGACCCAGTACTTC	CASSYGLEETQYF
TRBJ2-1	NA	TRBV10-3	NA	TGTGCCATCAGTACCCAGGGTACGGACAATGAGCAGTTCTTC	CAISTQGTDNEQFF
TRBJ2-1	NA	TRBV5-1	TRBD1	TGCGCCAGCCGTGCAGGACAGGGGTACAATGAGCAGTTCTTC	CASRAGQGYNEQFF
TRBJ1-2	many	TRBV28	NA	TGTGCCAGCAGCTCTGGGGGACTCCTAGGGAACTATGGCTACACCTTC	CASSSGGLLGNYGYTF
TRBJ1-1	few	TRBV9	NA	TGTGCCAGCAAGCCCCCAGGGACCAACACTGAAGCTTTCTTT	CASKPPGTNTEAFF
TRBJ1-5	few	TRBV4-3	NA	TGCGCCAGCAGCCAAGATATTCGGGGGCATCAGCCCCAGCATTTT	CASSQDIRGHQPQHF
TRBJ1-5	many	TRBV28	NA	TGTGCCAGCCGGGATTCAGGGTTTCGGAATCAGCCCCAGCATTTT	CASRDSGFRNQPQHF
TRBJ2-6	NA	TRBV29-1	NA	TGCAGCGTTGGTCCCTCTGGGGCCAACGTCCTGACTTTC	CSVGPSGANVLTF
TRBJ2-7	few	TRBV6-2/TRBV6-3	TRBD1	TGTGCCAGCAGTCCCGGACAGGGTAGCATCTACGAGCAGTACTTC	CASSPGQGSIYEQYF
TRBJ1-2	many	TRBV29-1	NA	TGCAGCGTTTTAAACAGGGATGGAATGGATGGCTACACCTTC	CSVLNRDGMDGYTF
TRBJ2-3	NA	TRBV29-1	TRBD2	TGCACCCTTCGGGAGGGAGATACGCAGTATTTT	CTLREGDTQYF
TRBJ2-2	many	TRBV4-2	TRBD2	TGTGCCAGCAGCCGGGGAAGTAGCGGGGGTACCGGGGAGCTGTTTTTT	CASSRGSSGGTGELFF
TRBJ1-3	medium-sized	TRBV20-1	NA	TGCAGTGCTAGATCCGCCGAATGGGGGGCGTATGGAAACACCATATATTTT	CSARSAEWGAYGNTIYF
TRBJ1-2	many	TRBV7-2	NA	TGTGCCAGCAGCTATCTAGGAGAGAGCTATGGCTACACCTTC	CASSYLGESYGYTF
TRBJ2-1	many	TRBV5-5	TRBD1	TGTGCCAGCAGCACGACAGGGCAGGGGTACAATGAGCAGTTCTTC	CASSTTGQGYNEQFF
TRBJ2-1	NA	TRBV28	NA	TGTGCCAGCAGATCCTATAGTCGGGGGCCCTCCAATGAGCAGTTCTTC	CASRSYSRGPSNEQFF
TRBJ2-6	NA	TRBV2	NA	TGTGCCAGCAGTGACTGGGCTGGGGCCAACGTCCTGACTTTC	CASSDWAGANVLTF